Below, 9 T cell receptor beta chains from the same sample are listed, as sequenced in a study of blood T cell repertoires in COVID-19. TCRdb's table, derived via immunoSEQ multiplex PCR, lists solely in-frame clones and lacks some. This table has approximately 170,000 clones, approximately 79% appearing once. Source material: peripheral blood. The receptors stem from a woman aged 50 to 60 with acute or convalescent COVID-19.

V and J are TRBV6-2 or TRBV6-3 and TRBJ1-5; 8 bases map to TRBD1. Germline V CDR1 and CDR2: MNHEY, SVGEGT. The CDR3 is 16 amino acids. The V segment lost 6 bases and the J segment 7 bases; nucleotides outside the gene matches: 14. Here the CDR3 DNA reads TGTGCCAGCAGCCCCTACCAGGGGGCGGGAAGGCAGCCCCAGCATTTT. Translated, it gives CASSPYQGAGRQPQHF.

The rearrangement uses TRBV6-5 and TRBJ1-3; TRBD1 might be the D (6 bases). The germline CDR1 and CDR2 sequences are MNHEY and SVGAGI. V lost 5 bases to trimming and J lost 3 bases, with 11 bases between them. The CDR3 runs to 14 residues. CDR3 nucleotides: TGTGCCAGCAGTAGAGGGGGGGATGGAAACACCATATATTTT. Translating it yields CASSRGGDGNTIYF.

The rearrangement uses TRBV6-5 and TRBJ1-1; 8 bases align to TRBD1. This CDR3 is built from 12 residues. Germline values: CDR1 MNHEY, CDR2 SVGAGI. V lost 2 bases, J lost 8 bases, and 1 base stayed unmatched. The chain's CDR3 is CASSYRTGEAFF. The CDR3, as DNA: TGTGCCAGCAGTTACCGGACAGGGGAAGCTTTCTTT.

This clone was counted only a few times. The chain combines TRBV9 with TRBJ2-5; D remains ambiguous. The germline gives CDR1 SGDLS, CDR2 YYNGEE. The V end was cut by 2 bases, the J end by 2 bases, with 7 bases between. This CDR3 has 13 amino acids. Here the CDR3 reads CASSVSRQETQYF. The CDR3 nucleotides read TGTGCCAGCAGCGTTTCGAGGCAAGAGACCCAGTACTTC.

This clone was found a few times. The rearrangement links TRBV10-3 to TRBJ2-3; 11 bases line up with TRBD2. Unmatched junction bases numbered 3, after V lost 0 bases and J lost 4 bases. CDR1 is ENHRY and CDR2 is SYGVKD in the germline V gene. This CDR3 spans 16 amino acids. In DNA form, the CDR3 reads TGTGCCATCAGTGAGTCTCTAGCGGGAGGCCCAGATACGCAGTATTTT. Its translation: CAISESLAGGPDTQYF.

The rearrangement joins TRBV7-8 to TRBJ1-1, with a possible D match to TRBD1 (6 bases). Germline V CDR1 and CDR2: SGHVS, FQNEAQ. The CDR3 consists of 15 residues. V lost 4 bases and J lost 0, with 12 bases in between. The CDR3 reads CASSSQGMVNTEAFF. Written as DNA, the CDR3 is TGTGCCAGCAGCTCTCAGGGGATGGTGAACACTGAAGCTTTCTTT. The variable domain in full, with the rest retrieved from reference TRBV7-8 and TRBJ1-1, is GAGVSQSPRYKVAKRGQDVALRCDPISGHVSLFWYQQALGQGPEFLTYFQNEAQLDKSGLPSDRFFAERPEGSVSTLKIQRTQQEDSAVYLCASSSQGMVNTEAFFGQGTRLTVV.

This sequence joins TRBV24-1 and TRBJ2-2, with D possibly TRBD2 on 6 matching bases. Germline CDR1 reads KGHDR; CDR2 reads SFDVKD. The CDR3 has 13 amino acids. Trimming cost V 5 bases and J 8 bases, with 11 bases left between them. The CDR3 DNA sequence: TGTGCCACCAGTGGCGGACTATCAGGGGAGCTGTTTTTT. Encoded protein: CATSGGLSGELFF.

The chain employs TRBV5-1 and TRBJ2-3; no clear D. Germline-derived CDR1 and CDR2 are SGHRS and YFSETQ. CDR3 length equals 14 residues. V dropped 5 bases and J dropped 4 bases, with 14 bases sitting between them. The CDR3 sequence is CASRSIDAADTQYF. The DNA of the CDR3 is TGCGCCAGCAGGTCCATAGACGCGGCAGATACGCAGTATTTT. Full variable domain (remainder filled in from reference TRBV5-1 and TRBJ2-3): KAGVTQTPRYLIKTRGQQVTLSCSPISGHRSVSWYQQTPGQGLQFLFEYFSETQRNKGNFPGRFSGRQFSNSRSEMNVSTLELGDSALYLCASRSIDAADTQYFGPGTRLTVL.

The chain uses TRBV28 and TRBJ2-7; 8 nucleotides align to TRBD1. The V and J ends lost 7 bases and 5 bases, in that order; junction bases with no gene match: 13. The germline V gene has CDR1 MDHEN and CDR2 SYDVKM. The CDR3 contains 15 residues. Written as DNA, the CDR3 is TGTGCCAGCAAAGAAAACGGACAGGGTCGCGACGAGCAGTACTTC. Protein sequence: CASKENGQGRDEQYF.